What follows are 4 T cell receptor beta chains derived from one specimen sequenced in a study of blood T cell repertoires in COVID-19. TCRdb's copy holds only in-frame clones and misses some; the assay was immunoSEQ multiplex PCR. Of fewer than 450,000 clones in the sample, roughly 88% were seen once. What was sequenced was peripheral blood. The receptor set was obtained from a woman aged 45-65 years with COVID-19, enrolled during active disease.

The chain has TRBV6-2 or TRBV6-3 and TRBJ1-3; 11 nucleotides match TRBD1. Germline V gene data show CDR1 as MNHEY and CDR2 as SVGEGT. CDR3 length equals 17 residues. The V segment lost 6 bases and the J segment 3 bases; nucleotides outside the gene matches: 10. CDR3 sequence: CASSPTGTGGFGNTIYF. CDR3 DNA sequence: TGTGCCAGCAGCCCTACCGGGACAGGGGGTTTTGGAAACACCATATATTTT.

The chain employs TRBV18 and TRBJ1-1; no reliable D call. There are 14 residues in the CDR3. V was clipped by 5 bases and J by 4 bases, with 14 bases between them. Germline V CDR1 and CDR2: KGHSH, LQKENI. Here the CDR3 reads CASSSGFAGTEAFF. For the CDR3, the DNA is TGTGCCAGCTCATCGGGGTTTGCGGGCACTGAAGCTTTCTTT.

The chain couples TRBV18 to TRBJ1-1, with D perhaps matching TRBD1 (5 bases). Trimming cost V 3 bases and J 4 bases, with 12 bases left between them. In germline, CDR1 is KGHSH, CDR2 LQKENI. The length of the CDR3 is 14 residues. This CDR3 reads CASSPTREPTEAFF. The CDR3 DNA reads TGTGCCAGCTCACCTACCAGGGAACCCACTGAAGCTTTCTTT.

V gene TRBV30 combines with J gene TRBJ1-1; 7 bases fit TRBD1. V was clipped by 1 base and J by 3 bases; unmatched bases: 11. In germline, CDR1 is GTSNPN, CDR2 SVGIG (reference sequence). The length of the CDR3 is 16 residues. This chain's CDR3 is CAWSGPGTVRHTEAFF. In DNA form, the CDR3 reads TGTGCCTGGAGTGGTCCCGGGACAGTAAGACACACTGAAGCTTTCTTT.